This TCR beta chain was obtained from a study of CD8 T cells in Susac syndrome. Germline lookup yields CDR1 SNHLY and CDR2 FYNNEI. The V gene lost 5 bases and the J gene lost 2 bases, with 10 bases spanning the gap. This CDR3 contains 13 residues. After extraction with the RNeasy kit, about 0.45 to 1 ug of the RNA was reverse transcribed using random hexamers. TCRdb itself ran the immunoSEQ multiplex PCR reads through MiXCR, one entry per CDR3 protein. In the table there are 170,000 or so distinct CDR3 sequences, about 93% of which are singletons. The specimen was CD4+ T cells from PBMCs. The receptor was isolated from a human donor with multiple sclerosis. This chain links TRBV2 with TRBJ2-7, with D tentatively TRBD2 (5 bases). In DNA, the CDR3 is TGTGCCAGCAGTAGTGACGGGGCCTACGAGCAGTACTTC. It encodes CASSSDGAYEQYF.